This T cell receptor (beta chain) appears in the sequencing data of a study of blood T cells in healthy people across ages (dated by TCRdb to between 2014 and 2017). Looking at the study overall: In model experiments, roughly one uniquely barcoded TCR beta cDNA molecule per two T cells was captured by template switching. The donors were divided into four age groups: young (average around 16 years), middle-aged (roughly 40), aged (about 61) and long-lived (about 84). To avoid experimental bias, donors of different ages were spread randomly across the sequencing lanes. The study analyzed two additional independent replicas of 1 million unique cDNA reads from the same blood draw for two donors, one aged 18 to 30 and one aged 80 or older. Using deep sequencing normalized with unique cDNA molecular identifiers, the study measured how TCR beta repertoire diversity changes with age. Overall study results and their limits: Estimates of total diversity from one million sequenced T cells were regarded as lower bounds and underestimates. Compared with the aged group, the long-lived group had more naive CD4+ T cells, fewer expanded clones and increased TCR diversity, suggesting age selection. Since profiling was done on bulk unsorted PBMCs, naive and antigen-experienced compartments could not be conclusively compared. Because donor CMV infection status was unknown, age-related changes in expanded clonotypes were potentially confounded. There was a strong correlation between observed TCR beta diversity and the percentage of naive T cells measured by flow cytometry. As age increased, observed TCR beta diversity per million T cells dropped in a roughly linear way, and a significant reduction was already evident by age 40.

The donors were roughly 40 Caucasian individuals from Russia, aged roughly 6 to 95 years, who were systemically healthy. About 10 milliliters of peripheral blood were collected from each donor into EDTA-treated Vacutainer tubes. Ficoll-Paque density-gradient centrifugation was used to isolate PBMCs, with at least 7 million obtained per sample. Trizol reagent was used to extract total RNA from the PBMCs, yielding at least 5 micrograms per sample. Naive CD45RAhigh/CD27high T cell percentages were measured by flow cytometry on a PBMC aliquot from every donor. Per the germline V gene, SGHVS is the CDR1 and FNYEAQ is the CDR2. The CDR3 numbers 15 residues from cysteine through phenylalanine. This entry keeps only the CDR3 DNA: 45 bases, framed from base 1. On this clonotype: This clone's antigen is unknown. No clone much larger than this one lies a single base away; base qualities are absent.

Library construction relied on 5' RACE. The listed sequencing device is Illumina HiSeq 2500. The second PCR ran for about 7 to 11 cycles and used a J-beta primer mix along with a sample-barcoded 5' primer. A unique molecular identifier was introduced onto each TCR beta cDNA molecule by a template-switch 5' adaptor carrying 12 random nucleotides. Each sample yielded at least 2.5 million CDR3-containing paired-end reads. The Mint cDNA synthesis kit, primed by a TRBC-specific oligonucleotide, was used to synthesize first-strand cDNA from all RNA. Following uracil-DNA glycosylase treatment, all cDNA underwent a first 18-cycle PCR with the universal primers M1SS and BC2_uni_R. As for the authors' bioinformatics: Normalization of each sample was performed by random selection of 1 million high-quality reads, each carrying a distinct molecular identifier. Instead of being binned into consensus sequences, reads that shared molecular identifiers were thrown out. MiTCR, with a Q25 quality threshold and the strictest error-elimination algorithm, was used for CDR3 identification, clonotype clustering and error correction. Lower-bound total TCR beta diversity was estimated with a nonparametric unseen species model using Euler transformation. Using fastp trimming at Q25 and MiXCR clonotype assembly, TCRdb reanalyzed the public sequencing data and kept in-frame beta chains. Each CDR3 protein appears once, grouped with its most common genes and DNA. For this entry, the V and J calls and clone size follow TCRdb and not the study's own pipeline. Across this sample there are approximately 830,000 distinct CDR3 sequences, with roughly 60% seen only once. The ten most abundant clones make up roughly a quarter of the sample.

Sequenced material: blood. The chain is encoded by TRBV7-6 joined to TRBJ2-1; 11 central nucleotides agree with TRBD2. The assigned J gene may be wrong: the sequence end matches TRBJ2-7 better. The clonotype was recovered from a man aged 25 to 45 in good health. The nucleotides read TGTGCCAGCAGCCGGGGGACTAGCGGTGCTTACGAGCAGTACTTC. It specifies CASSRGTSGAYEQYF.